The 16 T cell receptor beta chains listed next were all sequenced from one sample in a study of read filtering for tumor transcriptome and immune sequencing. The library was built from about 400 ng RNA with molecular barcoded adaptors for alpha/delta and beta/gamma chains. TCRdb analysed the reads with MiXCR anew, one entry per CDR3 protein. The table has tens of thousands of distinct CDR3 sequences, approximately 19% seen once. The sequencing sample was made of a population of CD138-negative cells sorted from bone marrow. Receptors were obtained from a donor at least 40 years old with multiple myeloma.

Ten or more counts support this clonotype. The chain uses TRBV28 and TRBJ2-7; D ambiguous. Between the trimmed V and J ends, which lost 7 bases and 2 bases, there was a span of 21 bases. This CDR3 has 16 residues. Germline CDR1 MDHEN, CDR2 SYDVKM. The CDR3 DNA reads as TGTGCCAGCACCCTAGGAGCTTGGTTCGATACCTACGAGCAGTACTTC. It encodes CASTLGAWFDTYEQYF.

As regards this clonotype: A clone one base away is much larger, so this may be a read error. CDR3 protein: CASGLAADSDSPLHF. The CDR3 nucleotides are TGTGCCAGCGGCTTGGCCGCCGACAGCGATTCACCCCTCCACTTT. This chain uses TRBV5-4 with TRBJ1-6; TRBD1 is a possible D gene (5 bases). From germline, CDR1 is SGHNT and CDR2 YYREEE (reference sequence). This CDR3 region has 15 residues.

This clonotype appeared many times. The chain employs TRBV6-5 and TRBJ1-2; possibly TRBD1 for D (5 bases). The V gene lost 6 bases and the J gene lost 7 bases, with 18 bases spanning the gap. Per germline, CDR1 MNHEY and CDR2 SVGAGI. The CDR3 runs to 14 residues. The CDR3 protein is CASRPPGTFSGYTF. CDR3 nucleotide sequence: TGTGCCAGCAGACCTCCCGGGACCTTTTCTGGCTACACCTTC.

This clonotype was detected many times. J is TRBJ2-1 and V is TRBV28; perhaps TRBD1 as D (8 bases). V was cut by 3 bases and J by 10 bases, with 31 bases left in between. Germline V gene data show CDR1 as MDHEN and CDR2 as SYDVKM. The CDR3 length is 19 residues. The CDR3 DNA follows: TGTGCCAGCAGTTTCAGGACAGGGAAAACTATAACTAGCGCGGGAGAGCAGTTCTTC. Protein: CASSFRTGKTITSAGEQFF.

This clonotype has more than one count but fewer than ten. The genes are TRBV18 and TRBJ2-7; a weak D match, TRBD2 (6 bases). The CDR3 length is 16 residues. Deletions cut 1 base from V and 0 bases from J, with 13 bases between. Germline CDR1 KGHSH, CDR2 LQKENI. The CDR3 DNA reads TGTGCCAGCTCACCACAGGGGCAGGGACTCTCCTACGAGCAGTACTTC. Translation gives CASSPQGQGLSYEQYF.

This clonotype was counted between two and nine times. The J gene is TRBJ2-2, the V gene TRBV15; 12 bases line up with TRBD2. Unmatched junction bases numbered 7, after V lost 8 bases and J lost 6 bases. Germline CDR1 LNHNV, CDR2 YYDKDF (reference sequence). The CDR3 length is 15 residues. The CDR3 sequence: CATDLAGGPPGELFF. In nucleotides, the CDR3 is TGTGCCACCGATCTAGCGGGAGGGCCCCCCGGGGAGCTGTTTTTT.

This clonotype appeared many times. The chain couples TRBV20-1 to TRBJ2-2; D not certain. The CDR3 is 12 amino acids. Per the germline V gene, CDR1 is DFQATT and CDR2 is SNEGSKA (reference sequence). The germline V and J ends were trimmed by 6 bases and 1 base, with 6 bases remaining between them. CDR3 residues: CSAGKNTGELFF. CDR3 nucleotide sequence: TGCAGTGCGGGAAAGAACACCGGGGAGCTGTTTTTT.

Note on this clonotype: Possible read error: a much larger clone is one base away. The chain links TRBV20-1 to TRBJ2-7; TRBD2 agrees at 12 bases. CDR1 and CDR2 from the germline V gene are DFQATT and SNEGSKA (reference sequence). The CDR3 is made up of 15 amino acids. J gave up 6 bases and V 1 base, and 7 bases lay outside the gene matches. CDR3 sequence (DNA): TGCAGTGCTAGAGGCGCTAGCGGGGGGGCTGGCGAGCAGTACTTC. Translated: CSARGASGGAGEQYF.

The chain employs TRBV12-3 or TRBV12-4 and TRBJ2-3; TRBD2 agrees at 9 bases. Trimming took 5 bases from V and 0 from J; bases not matched to a gene: 3. The CDR3 is made up of 15 amino acids. CDR3 in DNA: TGTGCCAGCAGTCTCAGCGGGGGGAGCACAGATACGCAGTATTTT. Amino acid sequence: CASSLSGGSTDTQYF.

This clonotype is medium-sized by share. The genes are TRBV25-1 and TRBJ2-1, with D hard to call. The CDR3 contains 15 residues. Trimming pared 6 bases from V and 3 bases from J, leaving 15 bases between. Germline CDR1 reads MGHDK; CDR2 reads SYGVNS. In DNA, the CDR3 is TGTGCCAGCAGCCCTTCCGAGCGATACTACAATGAGCAGTTCTTC. Residues: CASSPSERYYNEQFF.

With respect to this clonotype: This sequence may be a read error, since a much larger clone differs from it by one base. As the CDR3 is not closed by the conserved phenylalanine or tryptophan, this likely results from a read error. The rearrangement uses TRBV6-6 and TRBJ2-3; TRBD2 is a possible D gene (5 bases). Germline values: CDR1 MNHNY, CDR2 SVGAGI (reference sequence). This CDR3 is 13 amino acids long. Trimming took off 5 bases at V and 5 bases at J, with 11 bases between the two ends. The CDR3 is CASSTGGLDTQYL. CDR3 nucleotide sequence: TGTGCCAGCAGTACCGGCGGGTTAGATACGCAGTATCTT.

Details on this clonotype: Likely a read error: the CDR3 ends without its conserved phenylalanine or tryptophan. The chain employs TRBV7-6 and TRBJ2-7; perhaps D is TRBD1 or TRBD2 (6 bases each). Trimming pared 1 base from V and 0 bases from J, leaving 10 bases between. This CDR3 is 15 amino acids long. Germline V gene sequence: CDR1 SGHVS, CDR2 FNYEAQ. The CDR3 region has the DNA TGTGCCAGCAGCTTAGGTCGGGGGCTCTCCTACGAGCAGTACTCC. Translation: CASSLGRGLSYEQYS.

This clonotype was seen repeatedly, ten times or more. The chain joins TRBV5-1 to TRBJ2-5, with 7 bases aligning to TRBD1. Germline V gene lookup returns CDR1 SGHRS and CDR2 YFSETQ. The J segment lost 4 bases and the V segment lost 4 bases, leaving 7 bases of the junction unmatched. The CDR3 loop spans 14 amino acids. DNA for the CDR3: TGCGCCAGCAGCGTCCGGGACAGAAGAGAGACCCAGTACTTC. Amino acids: CASSVRDRRETQYF. The complete variable domain, with remaining parts taken from reference TRBV5-1 and TRBJ2-5, reads KAGVTQTPRYLIKTRGQQVTLSCSPISGHRSVSWYQQTPGQGLQFLFEYFSETQRNKGNFPGRFSGRQFSNSRSEMNVSTLELGDSALYLCASSVRDRRETQYFGPGTRLLVL.

This clonotype was seen only a few times. Since a much larger clone is just one base distant, this may be a read error. The chain joins TRBV3-1 to TRBJ2-5; D is unresolved. The CDR3 runs to 12 residues. Germline CDR1 LGHDT, CDR2 YNNKEL (reference sequence). In DNA form, the CDR3 reads TGTGCCAACAGCCAACACCAAGAGACCCAGTACTTC. Translating gives CANSQHQETQYF.

This clonotype was counted ten times or more. The chain couples TRBV2 to TRBJ2-2, with TRBD2 matching over 8 bases. In germline, CDR1 is SNHLY, CDR2 FYNNEI. The CDR3 consists of 16 residues. V lost 7 bases, J lost 0 bases, and 7 bases stayed unmatched. The CDR3 DNA reads as TGTGCCAGCACCGGGAGGGGAACCTCGAACACCGGGGAGCTGTTTTTT. Translating gives CASTGRGTSNTGELFF.

Concerning this clonotype itself: The conserved phenylalanine or tryptophan normally closing the CDR3 is absent here, so this likely arose from a read error. The chain recombines TRBV5-1 with TRBJ1-1, with D unresolved. V shed 3 bases and J shed 1 base, with 10 bases lying between them. There are 14 residues in the CDR3. CDR1 and CDR2 (germline): SGHRS, YFSETQ. The CDR3 loop reads CASSYPGRNTEAFL. The CDR3, as DNA: TGCGCCAGCAGCTACCCGGGTCGGAACACTGAAGCTTTCTTA.